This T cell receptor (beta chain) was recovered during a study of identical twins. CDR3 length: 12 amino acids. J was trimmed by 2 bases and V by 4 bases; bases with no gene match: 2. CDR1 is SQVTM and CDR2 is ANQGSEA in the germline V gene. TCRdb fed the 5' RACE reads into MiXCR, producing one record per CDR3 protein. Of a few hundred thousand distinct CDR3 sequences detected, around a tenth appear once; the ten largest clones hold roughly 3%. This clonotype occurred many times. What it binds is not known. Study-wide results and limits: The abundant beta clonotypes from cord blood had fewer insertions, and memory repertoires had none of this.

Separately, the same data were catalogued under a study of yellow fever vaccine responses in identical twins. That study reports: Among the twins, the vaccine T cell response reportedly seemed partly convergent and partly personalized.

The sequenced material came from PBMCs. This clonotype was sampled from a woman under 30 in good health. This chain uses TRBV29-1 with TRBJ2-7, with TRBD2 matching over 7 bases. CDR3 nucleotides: TGCAGCGTTGCCCGGGGGGCCTACGAGCAGTACTTC. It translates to CSVARGAYEQYF.